This T cell receptor (beta chain) was captured by sequencing in a study of neoadjuvant anti-PD-1 for oral cavity cancer. The wider study: Patients mostly received three to four biweekly nivolumab doses at 3 mg/kg before surgery. Study results and limitations: Higher pretreatment blood Treg/Th17 ratios correlated with higher pretreatment blood and lower post-treatment tumor TCRbeta clonality.

CDR3 length: 12 amino acids. In germline, CDR1 is SQVTM, CDR2 ANQGSEA. V lost 0 bases, J lost 3 bases, and 6 bases lay in between. These newly diagnosed stage II-IVA oral cavity squamous cell carcinoma patients had no prior systemic or radiation treatment. These oral cavity squamous cell carcinomas were HPV-negative and locally advanced. Regarding this clone: The antigen is unknown.

The protocol was immunoSEQ multiplex PCR, while the TCRdb copy is restricted to in-frame clones and leaves out a portion. The data show 17,000 or so clones, about 59% seen once. The TCR originated in a person aged 35-79 years with oral cavity squamous cell carcinoma. The source was PBMCs, collected before nivolumab (anti-PD-1) treatment. V gene TRBV29-1 combines with J gene TRBJ2-7; D remains unclear. The CDR3 coding sequence is TGCAGCGTTGAAGACACAATCTACGAGCAGTACTTC. Amino acid sequence: CSVEDTIYEQYF.